This TCR beta chain was sequenced during a study of control samples from healthy donors and cancer patients. Produced via immunoSEQ multiplex PCR; TCRdb's table is partial and in-frame only. The sample has 130,000 or so clones; around 92% are singletons. Germline CDR1 MNHEY, CDR2 SMNVEV (reference sequence). V shed 5 bases and J 3 bases; nucleotides not matched to a gene: 10. The CDR3 runs 16 residues. This rearrangement joins TRBV27 to TRBJ2-1, with 7 bases matching TRBD2. The receptor's source is a woman aged 50 to 60 in good health. The sequenced sample was blood. The CDR3: CASSPLAEINYNEQFF. As DNA, the CDR3 is TGTGCCAGCAGTCCCCTAGCGGAAATCAACTACAATGAGCAGTTCTTC.